Presented here are 32 T cell receptor beta chains from one specimen sequenced in a study of PD-1 blockade in classical Hodgkin lymphoma (TCRdb year 2020). Libraries were prepared through the immunoSEQ multiplex PCR assay. TCRdb's version of the immuneACCESS table is confined to in-frame rearrangements and falls short of the full clone set. An unresolved V gene accounts for under half of the shortfall where checked; the remainder is of unknown origin. The sample table records over 25,000 clones; over 65% of these occur just once. The top ten hold 2% to 2.5% of the sample. The time point tag for this specimen amounts to: cycle 1 day 1 (C1D1), immediately before nivolumab initiation. Relapse after autologous stem cell transplantation had occurred in all trial patients, and cohorts A, B and C were distinguished by prior brentuximab vedotin exposure. Magnetic negative selection with a Miltenyi CD4+ T cell isolation kit was used to purify CD4+ T cells from thawed PBMCs.

The sequencing here drew on CD4+ T cells from blood, taken at baseline. All receptors derive from a human donor with classical Hodgkin lymphoma.

This clone appeared a single time. The chain employs TRBV11-3 and TRBJ2-1; D is ambiguous. The germline V gene has CDR1 SGHNT and CDR2 YENEEA. This CDR3 spans 15 amino acids. The V end was cut by 1 base, the J end by 0 bases, with 7 bases between. CDR3 DNA sequence: TGTGCCAGCAGCTTAGGGACCCTCTCCTACAATGAGCAGTTCTTC. As protein: CASSLGTLSYNEQFF.

V is TRBV10-1 and J is TRBJ1-2; D call uncertain. Between the trimmed V and J ends, which lost 10 bases and 5 bases, there was a span of 23 bases. The CDR3 is 15 residues long. Germline values: CDR1 WNHNN, CDR2 SYGVQD (reference sequence). CDR3 loop: CATGGMRRARYGYTF. CDR3 in DNA: TGCGCCACCGGCGGCATGCGCCGGGCACGGTATGGCTACACCTTC.

The rearrangement uses TRBV9 and TRBJ2-2, with TRBD1 matching over 11 bases. Germline assignment: CDR1 SGDLS and CDR2 YYNGEE. The CDR3 totals 18 residues. V trimming: 0 bases; J trimming: 7 bases; junction bases outside the gene matches: 11. CDR3 DNA sequence: TGTGCCAGCAGCGTAGAAAGCATGGACAGGGGGCGGCACGGGGAGCTGTTTTTT. Translated, it gives CASSVESMDRGRHGELFF.

This sequence joins TRBV19 and TRBJ2-2; tentative D call: TRBD1 (5 bases). CDR3 size: 16 residues. Germline CDR1 is LNHDA and CDR2 is SQIVND (reference sequence). V dropped 7 bases and J dropped 1 base, with 16 bases sitting between them. CDR3: CASTSLGAGNTGELFF. DNA of the CDR3: TGTGCCAGTACCTCCTTAGGGGCAGGGAACACCGGGGAGCTGTTTTTT.

This clone has a handful of counts. The chain carries TRBV2 and TRBJ1-3; D might be TRBD1 (5 bases). Germline V gene data show CDR1 as SNHLY and CDR2 as FYNNEI. This CDR3 is built from 12 residues. Here the CDR3 DNA reads TGTGCTAAAGCGAGGGGTCGAAACACCATATATTTT. This codes for CAKARGRNTIYF.

The V call is TRBV7-7, the J call TRBJ1-4, with D maybe TRBD1 (6 bases). Germline CDR1 SSHAT, CDR2 FNYEAQ (reference sequence). The CDR3 length is 16 residues. The V and J ends lost 2 bases and 7 bases respectively, with 17 bases between them. As DNA, the CDR3 is TGTGCCAGCAGCTTACGCTTGTCGGGGGCAGGTGAAAAACTGTTTTTT. It translates to CASSLRLSGAGEKLFF.

The chain is built from TRBV18 and TRBJ2-1; TRBD2 aligns across 16 bases. The CDR3 is 18 amino acids. Unmatched junction bases numbered 7, after V lost 0 bases and J lost 8 bases. The germline gives CDR1 KGHSH, CDR2 LQKENI. Here the CDR3 DNA reads TGTGCCAGCTCACCACCGCGGGGGACTAGCGGGGGGGCCGATGAGCAGTTCTTC. Protein product: CASSPPRGTSGGADEQFF.

The chain links TRBV30 to TRBJ2-4; TRBD2 might be the D (6 bases). Germline assignment: CDR1 GTSNPN and CDR2 SVGIG (reference sequence). The CDR3 contains 14 residues. Deletions cut 0 bases from V and 7 bases from J, with 13 bases between. DNA for the CDR3: TGTGCCTGGAGTGTTGGGGGGAAAAGGAACATTCAGTACTTC. The encoded protein is CAWSVGGKRNIQYF.

This clone was seen once. The chain links TRBV4-3 to TRBJ2-2; TRBD1 aligns across 11 bases. The CDR3 contains 17 residues. V lost 1 base and J lost 3; bases outside the gene matches: 4. Germline CDR1 LGHNA, CDR2 YSLEER. CDR3 amino acids: CASSQGPGQGDTGELFF. In nucleotides, the CDR3 is TGCGCCAGCAGCCAAGGCCCGGGACAGGGGGACACCGGGGAGCTGTTTTTT.

In its sample, this clone was seen once. This sequence joins TRBV7-9 and TRBJ1-4; the D gene is possibly TRBD1 (5 bases). In germline, CDR1 is SEHNR, CDR2 FQNEAQ (reference sequence). CDR3 size: 15 residues. The V and J ends lost 5 bases and 0 bases respectively, with 10 bases between them. The CDR3 region is CASSQTEATNEKLFF. In nucleotides, the CDR3 is TGTGCCAGCAGCCAGACAGAAGCAACTAATGAAAAACTGTTTTTT.

The V and J genes are TRBV19 and TRBJ2-3; either TRBD1 or TRBD2 may supply D (6 bases each). From germline, CDR1 is LNHDA and CDR2 SQIVND (reference sequence). This CDR3 spans 15 amino acids. V shed 7 bases and J shed 2 bases, with 16 bases lying between them. CDR3 protein: CASTLRGGHTDTQYF. In DNA form, the CDR3 reads TGTGCCAGTACCCTGAGAGGGGGGCACACAGATACGCAGTATTTT.

The chain recombines TRBV27 with TRBJ2-5; unclear D gene. V was pared by 2 bases and J by 2 bases, with 12 bases between. The CDR3 extends over 15 amino acids. Germline V gives CDR1 MNHEY, CDR2 SMNVEV (reference sequence). As DNA, the CDR3 is TGTGCCAGCAGTTTAATCCAGATGGGGCAAGAGACCCAGTACTTC. Translated, it gives CASSLIQMGQETQYF.

CDR3 region: CSVVLGAGETQYF. The CDR3 bases are TGCAGCGTTGTTCTGGGGGCCGGAGAGACCCAGTACTTC. The genes are TRBV29-1 and TRBJ2-5; D is perhaps TRBD1 (6 bases). Germline CDR1 is SQVTM and CDR2 is ANQGSEA. V gave up 4 bases and J gave up 4 bases, with 13 bases separating them. There are 13 residues in the CDR3.

The chain has TRBV30 and TRBJ1-5; no firm D call. This CDR3 contains 15 residues. Trimming took 0 bases from V and 0 from J, leaving 9 bases between them. CDR1 is GTSNPN and CDR2 is SVGIG in the germline V gene (reference sequence). CDR3 in amino acids: CAWSVHYSSNQPQHF. The CDR3 coding sequence is TGTGCCTGGAGTGTACATTATAGTAGCAATCAGCCCCAGCATTTT.

A note on this clone: Its ends do not fully match the called genes, so a read error is possible. The chain links TRBV25-1 to TRBJ1-4; no reliable D call. Looked up from germline, CDR1 is MGHDK and CDR2 is SYGVNS. This CDR3 has 14 residues. The CDR3 region has the DNA TGTGCCAACAGTGAAGAAGGGTTGGGCGAAAAACTGTTTTTT. Its protein product is CANSEEGLGEKLFF.

This rearrangement joins TRBV4-2 to TRBJ2-7, with D possibly matching TRBD1 (5 bases). CDR1 LGHNA and CDR2 YNFKEQ come from the germline V gene. CDR3 size: 17 residues. The ends were cut back, 0 bases at V and 3 bases at J, with 18 bases in the middle. CDR3: CASSQETGASWSYEQYF. CDR3 nucleotides: TGTGCCAGCAGCCAAGAAACTGGGGCCTCGTGGAGCTACGAGCAGTACTTC.

The V call is TRBV9, the J call TRBJ2-3, with 13 bases aligning to TRBD2. Trimming removed 2 bases from V and 4 bases from J; junction bases left unmatched: 4. The CDR3 has 16 residues. Germline V gives CDR1 SGDLS, CDR2 YYNGEE. This chain's CDR3 is CASSVGTSGTADTQYF. As DNA, the CDR3 is TGTGCCAGCAGCGTCGGGACTAGCGGGACCGCAGATACGCAGTATTTT. Using reference TRBV9 and TRBJ2-3 for the parts outside the CDR3, the full variable domain is DSGVTQTPKHLITATGQRVTLRCSPRSGDLSVYWYQQSLDQGLQFLIQYYNGEERAKGNILERFSAQQFPDLHSELNLSSLELGDSALYFCASSVGTSGTADTQYFGPGTRLTVL.

This clone occurred a few times. This chain joins TRBV25-1 and TRBJ2-7, with 10 bases lining up with TRBD1. The CDR3 runs 16 residues. J gave up 4 bases and V 3 bases, and 9 bases lay outside the gene matches. Germline assignment: CDR1 MGHDK and CDR2 SYGVNS. The CDR3 sequence: CASSDPGQGGRYEQYF. The CDR3 DNA reads TGTGCCAGCAGTGATCCTGGACAGGGGGGTCGGTACGAGCAGTACTTC.

The chain joins TRBV11-3 to TRBJ1-1; D possibly corresponds to TRBD1 (5 bases). Trimming pared 4 bases from V and 0 bases from J, leaving 9 bases between. Germline CDR1 is SGHNT and CDR2 is YENEEA. This CDR3 has 14 amino acids. CDR3 bases: TGTGCCAGCAGCTCTGGACAAATGAACACTGAAGCTTTCTTT. Translating it yields CASSSGQMNTEAFF.

This rearrangement joins TRBV28 to TRBJ2-5, with D hard to call. The CDR3 is made up of 13 amino acids. V lost 2 bases, J lost 4 bases, and 8 bases lay in between. Germline CDR1 MDHEN, CDR2 SYDVKM. The CDR3 DNA sequence: TGTGCCAGCAGTTTAATGGCCGTAGAGACCCAGTACTTC. This codes for CASSLMAVETQYF.

The rearrangement uses TRBV6-6 and TRBJ2-3, with 11 positions matching TRBD1. CDR3 length equals 16 residues. From germline, CDR1 is MNHNY and CDR2 SVGAGI (reference sequence). With 0 bases clipped from V and 6 bases from J, the junction kept 5 bases outside the gene matches. The CDR3 DNA is TGTGCCAGCAGTTACTCTTCGGACAGGGGGCGCGATACGCAGTATTTT. Translating it yields CASSYSSDRGRDTQYF.

V gene TRBV11-2 combines with J gene TRBJ2-7; the match to TRBD1 covers 9 bases. The CDR3 consists of 14 residues. Germline V lookup: CDR1 SGHAT, CDR2 FQNNGV. V trimming: 2 bases; J trimming: 5 bases; junction bases outside the gene matches: 4. CDR3 bases: TGTGCCAGCAGCTTATCCGGGACAGGGAACGAGCAGTACTTC. Amino acid sequence: CASSLSGTGNEQYF.

V and J are TRBV7-2 and TRBJ2-1; 9 nucleotides align to TRBD2. The length of the CDR3 is 16 residues. V trimming: 4 bases; J trimming: 4 bases; junction bases outside the gene matches: 8. Germline V gene data show CDR1 as SGHTA and CDR2 as FQGNSA. CDR3 loop: CASSSVLAGVYNEQFF. The CDR3 DNA reads as TGTGCCAGCAGCTCGGTGTTAGCGGGGGTGTACAATGAGCAGTTCTTC.

This chain joins TRBV7-9 and TRBJ2-5; D gene unclear. This CDR3 region has 15 residues. Germline V gene sequence: CDR1 SEHNR, CDR2 FQNEAQ (reference sequence). V lost 2 bases to trimming and J lost 4 bases, with 14 bases between them. The CDR3 DNA sequence: TGTGCCAGCAGCTTAATTTTATCCTTCGGAGAGACCCAGTACTTC. It encodes CASSLILSFGETQYF.

This clone was picked up one time. The chain carries TRBV7-2 and TRBJ2-7; tentatively, D is TRBD1 or TRBD2 (6 bases each). The CDR3 has 14 amino acids. Germline CDR1 and CDR2: SGHTA and FQGNSA. V lost 6 bases and J 7 bases, leaving 19 bases between the germline ends. CDR3 coding DNA: TGTGCCAGCAGACGAGGGGGGCCCCAAAGAGAGCAGTACTTC. Translating it yields CASRRGGPQREQYF.

Only one count was recorded for this clone. The chain is built from TRBV2 and TRBJ2-7; D unclear. The length of the CDR3 is 13 residues. V gave up 4 bases and J gave up 6 bases, with 13 bases separating them. CDR1 SNHLY and CDR2 FYNNEI come from the germline V gene. This CDR3 is CASSVGPSREQYF. The CDR3 DNA reads TGTGCCAGCAGTGTCGGCCCAAGCCGCGAGCAGTACTTC.

J is TRBJ1-4 and V is TRBV9, with 7 bases that match TRBD1. The CDR3 totals 14 residues. V gave up 3 bases and J gave up 3 bases; unmatched junction bases: 2. The germline gives CDR1 SGDLS, CDR2 YYNGEE. The CDR3, as DNA: TGTGCCAGCAGCGCCGGGACAGCTAATGAAAAACTGTTTTTT. It specifies CASSAGTANEKLFF.

The chain joins TRBV29-1 to TRBJ2-2; D unclear. The CDR3 has 13 residues. V lost 6 bases to trimming and J lost 4 bases, with 12 bases between them. Per germline, CDR1 SQVTM and CDR2 ANQGSEA. For the CDR3, the DNA is TGCAGCGTCCACAGACTCAGCACCGGGGAGCTGTTTTTT. Its protein is CSVHRLSTGELFF.

This clone was found a few times. The gene calls are TRBV2 and TRBJ1-3; D possibly corresponds to TRBD1 (5 bases). V lost 2 bases, J lost 0 bases, and 11 bases lay in between. Per the germline V gene, CDR1 is SNHLY and CDR2 is FYNNEI. CDR3 length equals 16 residues. As DNA, the CDR3 is TGTGCCAGCAGTGAACTCCGGGGCCCCTCTGGAAACACCATATATTTT. Translated: CASSELRGPSGNTIYF.

V is TRBV5-1 and J is TRBJ1-6; 7 bases line up with TRBD1. CDR3 length equals 17 residues. The ends lost 0 bases at V and 6 bases at J; junction bases unmatched: 9. Germline loops: CDR1 SGHRS, CDR2 YFSETQ. The DNA for the CDR3 is TGCGCCAGCAGCTTGGGACAGGGCAATTTTTTTAATTCACCCCTCCACTTT. This gives the protein CASSLGQGNFFNSPLHF. Variable domain in full (rest from reference TRBV5-1 and TRBJ1-6): KAGVTQTPRYLIKTRGQQVTLSCSPISGHRSVSWYQQTPGQGLQFLFEYFSETQRNKGNFPGRFSGRQFSNSRSEMNVSTLELGDSALYLCASSLGQGNFFNSPLHFGNGTRLTVT.

The chain is built from TRBV4-3 and TRBJ1-6; TRBD1 aligns across 10 bases. Trimming cost V 0 bases and J 9 bases; bases outside gene matches: 5. Germline V gene lookup returns CDR1 LGHNA and CDR2 YSLEER. The CDR3 consists of 16 residues. The CDR3: CASSQDRDRGPSPLHF. CDR3 bases: TGCGCCAGCAGCCAAGATCGGGACAGGGGCCCTTCACCCCTCCACTTT.

V gene TRBV27 combines with J gene TRBJ1-1, with 8 bases matching TRBD1. V was pared by 6 bases and J by 5 bases, with 11 bases of the junction left unmatched. CDR1 and CDR2 from the germline V gene are MNHEY and SMNVEV (reference sequence). There are 15 residues in the CDR3. The CDR3 loop is CASRSIGQGRTEAFF. The CDR3 coding sequence is TGTGCCAGCAGGTCGATTGGACAGGGTAGAACTGAAGCTTTCTTT.